The 15 T cell receptor beta chains below come from one sample, sequenced in a study of Ad26.COV2.S vaccination and SARS-CoV-2 variants. This table comes from immunoSEQ multiplex PCR, and its TCRdb copy is limited to in-frame clones, with some not included. Among about 440,000 clones listed, less than 95% were seen once. The treatment here: roughly 18 received Ad26.COV2.S at low or high dose, single or two shots; about 5 received placebo; per-sample allocation not given. Sampling occurred on day 63 after the first vaccine or placebo injection. The material sequenced was peripheral blood, taken in a trial of Ad26.COV2.S vaccine versus placebo. The receptors were sampled from a person between 18 and 59 years old who received the Ad26.COV2.S COVID-19 vaccine or a placebo.

This clone was observed a handful of times. This chain's CDR3 is CASSLRTSGPNTGELFF. CDR3 bases: TGTGCCAGCAGCCTGAGGACTAGCGGGCCGAACACCGGGGAGCTGTTTTTT. The chain uses TRBV7-2 and TRBJ2-2, with 11 nucleotides matching TRBD2. The germline V gene has CDR1 SGHTA and CDR2 FQGNSA. The CDR3 is 17 residues long. V gave up 5 bases and J gave up 0 bases; unmatched junction bases: 5.

J is TRBJ1-6 and V is TRBV10-3, with 10 bases matching TRBD1. The V gene's germline CDR1 is ENHRY and CDR2 SYGVKD. Germline trimming cut 11 bases from V and 8 bases from J; bases unmatched to any gene: 3. The CDR3 consists of 12 residues. CDR3 region: CAGGQGDSPLHF. The CDR3 coding sequence is TGTGCCGGAGGACAGGGGGATTCACCCCTCCACTTT.

The chain recombines TRBV27 with TRBJ2-7; no clear D. V was shortened by 2 bases and J by 0 bases, with 11 bases between the two germline ends. The length of the CDR3 is 15 residues. Germline V gene data show CDR1 as MNHEY and CDR2 as SMNVEV (reference sequence). The CDR3 here is CASSLQPSPSYEQYF. CDR3 in DNA: TGTGCCAGCAGTTTACAACCCTCCCCCTCCTACGAGCAGTACTTC.

The rearrangement uses TRBV12-3 or TRBV12-4 and TRBJ1-1; D is unclear. V lost 7 bases and J lost 7, with 16 bases in between. The CDR3 loop spans 13 amino acids. The CDR3 coding sequence is TGTGCCAGCACCCTGGGAGAGTGGGGTGAAGCTTTCTTT. It is translated as CASTLGEWGEAFF.

V gene TRBV4-3 combines with J gene TRBJ2-5; 11 bases map to TRBD2. CDR1 is LGHNA and CDR2 is YSLEER in the germline V gene. This CDR3 has 15 residues. V trimming: 4 bases; J trimming: 3 bases; junction bases outside the gene matches: 4. As DNA, the CDR3 is TGCGCCAGCAGCCCACGGGGACTAGCGGAAGAGACCCAGTACTTC. Encoded protein: CASSPRGLAEETQYF.

V usage is TRBV4-1 and J usage is TRBJ1-4, with TRBD1 as a possible D gene (5 bases). The CDR3 is 15 amino acids. The germline V gene encodes CDR1 MGHRA and CDR2 YSYEKL. V lost 4 bases to trimming and J lost 10 bases, with 19 bases between them. The CDR3 spells CASSPSRALGGKLFF. CDR3 DNA sequence: TGCGCCAGCAGCCCATCCCGGGCCTTGGGGGGAAAACTGTTTTTT.

The V and J genes are TRBV9 and TRBJ2-3; perhaps TRBD2 as D (5 bases). V lost 4 bases, J lost 1 base, and 13 bases lay in between. The germline CDR1 and CDR2 sequences are SGDLS and YYNGEE. This CDR3 spans 15 amino acids. The CDR3 protein is CASSPSVSGTDTQYF. For the CDR3, the DNA is TGTGCCAGCAGCCCCAGTGTTAGCGGCACAGATACGCAGTATTTT.

V is TRBV9 and J is TRBJ2-1; 7 bases align to TRBD2. The CDR3 totals 14 residues. CDR1 SGDLS and CDR2 YYNGEE come from the germline V gene. With 2 bases clipped from V and 9 bases from J, the junction kept 8 bases outside the gene matches. The CDR3 here is CASSVEGGPGEQFF. CDR3 coding DNA: TGTGCCAGCAGCGTGGAGGGAGGGCCTGGTGAGCAGTTCTTC.

This clone was found a few times. V usage is TRBV19 and J usage is TRBJ1-5; D is possibly TRBD1 (5 bases). The CDR3 is made up of 16 amino acids. Germline CDR1 reads LNHDA; CDR2 reads SQIVND (reference sequence). V lost 3 bases and J 0 bases, leaving 12 bases between the germline ends. The CDR3 sequence: CASSILQGRSNQPQHF. In DNA, the CDR3 is TGTGCCAGTAGTATTCTTCAGGGACGTAGCAATCAGCCCCAGCATTTT.

The chain links TRBV12-3 or TRBV12-4 to TRBJ2-7; a possible D gene is TRBD2 (5 bases). Trimming took off 6 bases at V and 4 bases at J, with 13 bases between the two ends. The CDR3 contains 13 residues. The CDR3 sequence: CASSPRRGYEQYF. In DNA form, the CDR3 reads TGTGCCAGCAGCCCGCGCAGAGGGTACGAGCAGTACTTC.

The chain joins TRBV27 to TRBJ2-5; TRBD1 agrees at 7 bases. Germline-derived CDR1 and CDR2 are MNHEY and SMNVEV (reference sequence). This CDR3 is built from 13 residues. V shed 3 bases and J 5 bases; nucleotides not matched to a gene: 3. For the CDR3, the DNA is TGTGCCAGCAGTTTGGGACAGCGGGAGACCCAGTACTTC. The encoded protein is CASSLGQRETQYF.

The genes are TRBV7-9 and TRBJ1-1, with a possible D match to TRBD1 (5 bases). V lost 0 bases, J lost 2 bases, and 13 bases lay in between. Germline values: CDR1 SEHNR, CDR2 FQNEAQ (reference sequence). The CDR3 runs to 16 residues. The CDR3, as DNA: TGTGCCAGCAGCTTAGCCTCCTTGAGGGGCAACACTGAAGCTTTCTTT. Protein: CASSLASLRGNTEAFF. Supplemented by reference TRBV7-9 and TRBJ1-1, the full variable domain reads DTGVSQNPRHKITKRGQNVTFRCDPISEHNRLYWYRQTLGQGPEFLTYFQNEAQLEKSRLLSDRFSAERPKGSFSTLEIQRTEQGDSAMYLCASSLASLRGNTEAFFGQGTRLTVV.

V and J are TRBV27 and TRBJ1-5, with TRBD1 identical over 9 bases. The CDR3 covers 15 residues. CDR1 and CDR2 (germline): MNHEY, SMNVEV (reference sequence). V was pared by 4 bases and J by 4 bases, with 5 bases of the junction left unmatched. In nucleotides, the CDR3 is TGTGCCAGCAGTTGGACCGGGACAGGGAATCAGCCCCAGCATTTT. It translates to CASSWTGTGNQPQHF.

This rearrangement joins TRBV20-1 to TRBJ2-5; D unresolved. V lost 6 bases, J lost 2 bases, and 7 bases lay in between. This CDR3 is built from 11 residues. Germline lookup yields CDR1 DFQATT and CDR2 SNEGSKA (reference sequence). The CDR3 coding sequence is TGCAGTGCCCTCAGGCAAGAGACCCAGTACTTC. Translating it yields CSALRQETQYF.

The V call is TRBV3-1 (or the pseudogene TRBV3-2), the J call TRBJ2-7; no definite D call. V lost 1 base to trimming and J lost 0 bases, with 4 bases between them. The CDR3 loop spans 13 amino acids. The germline V gene encodes CDR1 LGHDT and CDR2 YNNKEL (reference sequence). The CDR3, as DNA: TGTGCCAGCAGCCAAGGGGTCTCCTACGAGCAGTACTTC. It yields the protein CASSQGVSYEQYF.